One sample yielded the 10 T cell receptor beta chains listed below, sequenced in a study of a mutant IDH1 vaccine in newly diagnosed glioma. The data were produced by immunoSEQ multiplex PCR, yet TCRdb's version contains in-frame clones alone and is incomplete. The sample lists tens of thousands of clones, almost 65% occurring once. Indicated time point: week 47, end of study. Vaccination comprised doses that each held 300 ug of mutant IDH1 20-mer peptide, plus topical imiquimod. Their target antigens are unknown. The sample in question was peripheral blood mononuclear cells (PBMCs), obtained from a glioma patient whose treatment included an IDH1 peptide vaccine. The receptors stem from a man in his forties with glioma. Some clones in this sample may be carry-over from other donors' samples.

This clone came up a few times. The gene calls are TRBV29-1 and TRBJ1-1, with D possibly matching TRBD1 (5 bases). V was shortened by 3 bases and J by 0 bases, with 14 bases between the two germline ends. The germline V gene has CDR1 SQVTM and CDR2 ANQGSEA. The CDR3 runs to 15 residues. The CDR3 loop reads CSVDVVGGMNTEAFF. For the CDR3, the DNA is TGCAGCGTTGATGTTGTGGGGGGAATGAACACTGAAGCTTTCTTT. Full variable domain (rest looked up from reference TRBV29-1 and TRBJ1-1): SAVISQKPSRDICQRGTSLTIQCQVDSQVTMMFWYRQQPGQSLTLIATANQGSEATYESGFVIDKFPISRPNLTFSTLTVSNMSPEDSSIYLCSVDVVGGMNTEAFFGQGTRLTVV.

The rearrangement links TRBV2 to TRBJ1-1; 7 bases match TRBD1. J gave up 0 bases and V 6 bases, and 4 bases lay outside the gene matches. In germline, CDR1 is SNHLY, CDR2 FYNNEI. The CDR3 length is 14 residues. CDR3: CASRRTGVNTEAFF. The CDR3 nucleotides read TGTGCCAGCAGAAGAACAGGGGTGAACACTGAAGCTTTCTTT. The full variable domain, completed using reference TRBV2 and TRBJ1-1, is EPEVTQTPSHQVTQMGQEVILRCVPISNHLYFYWYRQILGQKVEFLVSFYNNEISEKSEIFDDQFSVERPDGSNFTLKIRSTKLEDSAMYFCASRRTGVNTEAFFGQGTRLTVV.

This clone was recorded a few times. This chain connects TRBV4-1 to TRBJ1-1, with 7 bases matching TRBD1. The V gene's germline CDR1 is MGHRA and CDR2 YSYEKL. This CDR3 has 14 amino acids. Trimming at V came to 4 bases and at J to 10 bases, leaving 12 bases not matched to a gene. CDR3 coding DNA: TGCGCCAGCAGCCGAACAGGGGCCAAGGGTCGAGCTTTCTTT. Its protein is CASSRTGAKGRAFF.

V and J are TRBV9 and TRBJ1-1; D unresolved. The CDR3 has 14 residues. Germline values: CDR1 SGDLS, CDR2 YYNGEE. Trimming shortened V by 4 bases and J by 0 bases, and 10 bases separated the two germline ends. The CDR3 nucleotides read TGTGCCAGCAGCCCCGACGGTTTGAACACTGAAGCTTTCTTT. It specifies CASSPDGLNTEAFF.

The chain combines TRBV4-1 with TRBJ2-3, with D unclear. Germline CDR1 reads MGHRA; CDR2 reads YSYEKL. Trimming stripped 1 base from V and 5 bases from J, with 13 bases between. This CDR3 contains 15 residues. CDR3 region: CASSQASLRGDTQYF. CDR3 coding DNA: TGCGCCAGCAGCCAAGCCTCACTGCGTGGAGATACGCAGTATTTT.

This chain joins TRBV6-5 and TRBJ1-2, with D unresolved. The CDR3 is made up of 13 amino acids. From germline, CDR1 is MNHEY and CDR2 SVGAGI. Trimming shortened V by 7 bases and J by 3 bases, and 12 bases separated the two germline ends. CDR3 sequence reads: CASTYGRDYGYTF. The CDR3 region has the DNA TGTGCCAGCACCTACGGACGGGACTATGGCTACACCTTC.

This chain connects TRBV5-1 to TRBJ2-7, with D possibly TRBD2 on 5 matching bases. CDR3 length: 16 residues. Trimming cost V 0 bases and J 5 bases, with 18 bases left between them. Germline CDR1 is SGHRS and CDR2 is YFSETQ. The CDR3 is CASSLGVNKGADEQYF. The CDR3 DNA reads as TGCGCCAGCAGCTTGGGAGTAAACAAGGGAGCAGACGAGCAGTACTTC.

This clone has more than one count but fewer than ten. CDR3: CASSSGGANYGYTF. The CDR3 nucleotides read TGTGCCAGCAGCTCTGGGGGGGCTAACTATGGCTACACCTTC. This chain links TRBV5-8 with TRBJ1-2; D is perhaps TRBD1 (5 bases). Germline V gene lookup returns CDR1 SGHTS and CDR2 YDEGEE. The germline V and J ends were trimmed by 3 bases and 0 bases, with 9 bases remaining between them. The length of the CDR3 is 14 residues.

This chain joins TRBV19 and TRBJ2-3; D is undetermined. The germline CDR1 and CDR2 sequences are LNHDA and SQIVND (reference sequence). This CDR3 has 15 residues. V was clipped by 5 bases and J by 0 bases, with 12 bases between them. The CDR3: CASSSDVSSTDTQYF. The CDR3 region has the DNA TGTGCCAGTAGTTCTGACGTTTCTAGCACAGATACGCAGTATTTT. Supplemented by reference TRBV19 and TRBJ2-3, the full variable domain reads DGGITQSPKYLFRKEGQNVTLSCEQNLNHDAMYWYRQDPGQGLRLIYYSQIVNDFQKGDIAEGYSVSREKKESFPLTVTSAQKNPTAFYLCASSSDVSSTDTQYFGPGTRLTVL.

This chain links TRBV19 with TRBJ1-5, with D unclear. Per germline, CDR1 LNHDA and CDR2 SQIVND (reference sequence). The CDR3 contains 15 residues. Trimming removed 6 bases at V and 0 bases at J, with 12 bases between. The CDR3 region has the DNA TGTGCCAGTAGCTGGGCCCCCTATAGCAATCAGCCCCAGCATTTT. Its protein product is CASSWAPYSNQPQHF.